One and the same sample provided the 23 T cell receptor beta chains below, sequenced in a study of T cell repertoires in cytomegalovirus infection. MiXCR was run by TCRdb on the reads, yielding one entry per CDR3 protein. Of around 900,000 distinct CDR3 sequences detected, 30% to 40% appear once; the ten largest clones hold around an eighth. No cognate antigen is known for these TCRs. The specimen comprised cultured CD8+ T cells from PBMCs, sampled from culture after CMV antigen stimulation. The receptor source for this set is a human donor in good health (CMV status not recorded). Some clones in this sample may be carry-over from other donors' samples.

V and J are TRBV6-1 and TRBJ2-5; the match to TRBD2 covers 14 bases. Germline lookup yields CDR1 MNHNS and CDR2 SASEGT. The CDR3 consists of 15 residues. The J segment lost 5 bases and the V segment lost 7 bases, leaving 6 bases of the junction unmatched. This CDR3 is CASTRLAGGPETQYF. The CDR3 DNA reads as TGTGCCAGCACAAGACTAGCGGGGGGGCCCGAGACCCAGTACTTC.

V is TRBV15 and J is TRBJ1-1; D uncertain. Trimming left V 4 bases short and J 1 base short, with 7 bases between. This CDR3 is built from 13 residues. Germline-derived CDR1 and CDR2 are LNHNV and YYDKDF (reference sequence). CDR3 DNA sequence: TGTGCCACCAGCACCGCACGGAACACTGAAGCTTTCTTT. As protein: CATSTARNTEAFF.

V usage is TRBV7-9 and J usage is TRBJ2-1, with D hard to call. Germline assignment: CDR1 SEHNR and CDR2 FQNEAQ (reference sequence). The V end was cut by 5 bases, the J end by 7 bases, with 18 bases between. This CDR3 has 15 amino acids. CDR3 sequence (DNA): TGTGCCAGCAGCCTCAGAACCCGGCCTCTGAATGAGCAGTTCTTC. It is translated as CASSLRTRPLNEQFF.

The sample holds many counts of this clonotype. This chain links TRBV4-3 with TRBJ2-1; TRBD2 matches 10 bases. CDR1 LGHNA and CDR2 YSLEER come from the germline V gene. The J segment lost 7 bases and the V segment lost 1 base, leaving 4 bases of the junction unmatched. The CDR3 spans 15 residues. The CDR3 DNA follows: TGCGCCAGCAGCCAAGTCTCTAGCGGGGGTAATGAGCAGTTCTTC. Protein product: CASSQVSSGGNEQFF.

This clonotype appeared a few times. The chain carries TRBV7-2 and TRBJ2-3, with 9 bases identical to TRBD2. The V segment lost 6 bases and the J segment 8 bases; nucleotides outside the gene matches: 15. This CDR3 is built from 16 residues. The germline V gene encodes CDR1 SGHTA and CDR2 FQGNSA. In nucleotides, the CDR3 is TGTGCCAGCAGTTTTAGCGGGGGATCCCCCCCCCGTACGCAGTATTTT. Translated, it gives CASSFSGGSPPRTQYF.

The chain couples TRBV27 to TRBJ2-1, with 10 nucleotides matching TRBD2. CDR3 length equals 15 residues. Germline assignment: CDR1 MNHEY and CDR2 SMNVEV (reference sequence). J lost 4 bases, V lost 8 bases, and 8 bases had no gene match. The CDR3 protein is CASGELAGSYNEQFF. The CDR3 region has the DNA TGTGCCAGCGGAGAACTAGCGGGGAGTTACAATGAGCAGTTCTTC.

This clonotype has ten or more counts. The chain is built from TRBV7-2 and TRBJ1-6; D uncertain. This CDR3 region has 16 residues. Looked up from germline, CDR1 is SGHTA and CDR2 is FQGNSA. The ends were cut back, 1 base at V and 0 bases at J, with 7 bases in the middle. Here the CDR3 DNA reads TGTGCCAGCAGCTTAGGGCGGAGCTCCTATAATTCACCCCTCCACTTT. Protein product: CASSLGRSSYNSPLHF. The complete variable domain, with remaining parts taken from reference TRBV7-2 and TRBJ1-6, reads GAGVSQSPSNKVTEKGKDVELRCDPISGHTALYWYRQSLGQGLEFLIYFQGNSAPDKSGLPSDRFSAERTGGSVSTLTIQRTQQEDSAVYLCASSLGRSSYNSPLHFGNGTRLTVT.

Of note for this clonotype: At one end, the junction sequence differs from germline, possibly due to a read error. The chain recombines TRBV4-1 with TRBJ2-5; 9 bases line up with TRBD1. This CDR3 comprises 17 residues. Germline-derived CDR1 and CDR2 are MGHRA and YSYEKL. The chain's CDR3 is CANSPGQGAEFQETQYF. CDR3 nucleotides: TGCGCCAACAGCCCGGGACAGGGCGCAGAGTTTCAAGAGACCCAGTACTTC.

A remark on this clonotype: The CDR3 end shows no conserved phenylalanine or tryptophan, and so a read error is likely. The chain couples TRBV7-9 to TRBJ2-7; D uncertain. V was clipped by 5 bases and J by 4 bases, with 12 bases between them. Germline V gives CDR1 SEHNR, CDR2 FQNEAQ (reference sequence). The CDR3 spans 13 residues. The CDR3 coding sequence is TGTGCCAGCAGCGGCATTGGCGGTTACGAGCAGTACTAC. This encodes CASSGIGGYEQYY.

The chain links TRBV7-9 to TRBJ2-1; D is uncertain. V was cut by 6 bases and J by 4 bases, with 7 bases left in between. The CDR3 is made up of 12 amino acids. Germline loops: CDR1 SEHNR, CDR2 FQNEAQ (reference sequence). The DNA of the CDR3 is TGTGCCAGCAGGGAACGGTACAATGAGCAGTTCTTC. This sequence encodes CASRERYNEQFF.

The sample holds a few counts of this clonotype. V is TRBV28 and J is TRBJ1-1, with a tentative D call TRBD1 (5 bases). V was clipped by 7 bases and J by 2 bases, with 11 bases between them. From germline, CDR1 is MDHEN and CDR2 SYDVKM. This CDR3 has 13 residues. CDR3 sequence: CASIGTPNTEAFF. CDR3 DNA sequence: TGTGCCAGCATAGGGACGCCTAACACTGAAGCTTTCTTT. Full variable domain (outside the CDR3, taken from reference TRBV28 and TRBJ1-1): DVKVTQSSRYLVKRTGEKVFLECVQDMDHENMFWYRQDPGLGLRLIYFSYDVKMKEKGDIPEGYSVSREKKERFSLILESASTNQTSMYLCASIGTPNTEAFFGQGTRLTVV.

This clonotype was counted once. DNA for the CDR3: TGTGCCAGCAGTCTAGCGGATCCCTACAATGAGCAGTTCTTC. It translates to CASSLADPYNEQFF. J is TRBJ2-1 and V is TRBV6-2 or TRBV6-3; 7 positions agree with TRBD2. The germline V gene encodes CDR1 MNHEY and CDR2 SVGEGT. Losses at the gene ends were 5 bases for V and 2 bases for J; bases not matched to a gene: 3. This CDR3 region has 14 residues.

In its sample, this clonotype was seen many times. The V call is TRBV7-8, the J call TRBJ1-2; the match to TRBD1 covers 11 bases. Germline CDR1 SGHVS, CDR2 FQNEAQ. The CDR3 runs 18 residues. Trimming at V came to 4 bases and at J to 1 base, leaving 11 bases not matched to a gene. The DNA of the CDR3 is TGTGCCAGCAGCTCCAACCGGGACAGGGGGAATAGTAACTATGGCTACACCTTC. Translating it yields CASSSNRDRGNSNYGYTF. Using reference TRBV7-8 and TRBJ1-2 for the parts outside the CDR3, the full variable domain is GAGVSQSPRYKVAKRGQDVALRCDPISGHVSLFWYQQALGQGPEFLTYFQNEAQLDKSGLPSDRFFAERPEGSVSTLKIQRTQQEDSAVYLCASSSNRDRGNSNYGYTFGSGTRLTVV.

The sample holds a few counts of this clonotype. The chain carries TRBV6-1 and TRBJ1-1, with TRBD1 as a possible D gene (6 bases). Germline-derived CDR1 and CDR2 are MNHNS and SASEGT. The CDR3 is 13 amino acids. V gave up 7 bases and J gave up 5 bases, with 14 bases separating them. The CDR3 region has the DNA TGTGCCAGCACGGGGGGCTGGGGAACTGAAGCTTTCTTT. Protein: CASTGGWGTEAFF.

CDR3 residues: CASSPAPRQPQHF. The CDR3 DNA follows: TGTGCCAGCAGCCCAGCCCCCCGTCAGCCCCAGCATTTT. The chain links TRBV7-2 to TRBJ1-5; D not certain. Trimming took 5 bases from V and 6 from J, leaving 11 bases between them. Germline loops: CDR1 SGHTA, CDR2 FQGNSA. The CDR3 covers 13 residues.

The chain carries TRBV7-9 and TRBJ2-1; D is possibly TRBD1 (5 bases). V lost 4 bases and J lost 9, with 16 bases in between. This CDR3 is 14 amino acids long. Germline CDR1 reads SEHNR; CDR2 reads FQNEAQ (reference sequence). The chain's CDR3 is CASSSGHVVSEQFF. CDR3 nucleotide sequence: TGTGCCAGCAGCTCCGGACACGTTGTCTCTGAGCAGTTCTTC.

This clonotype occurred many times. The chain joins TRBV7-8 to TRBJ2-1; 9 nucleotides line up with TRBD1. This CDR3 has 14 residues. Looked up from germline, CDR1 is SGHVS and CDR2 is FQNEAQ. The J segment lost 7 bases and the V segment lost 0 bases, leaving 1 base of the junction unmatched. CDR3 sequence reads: CASSLAGTGNEQFF. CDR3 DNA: TGTGCCAGCAGCTTAGCCGGGACAGGGAATGAGCAGTTCTTC.

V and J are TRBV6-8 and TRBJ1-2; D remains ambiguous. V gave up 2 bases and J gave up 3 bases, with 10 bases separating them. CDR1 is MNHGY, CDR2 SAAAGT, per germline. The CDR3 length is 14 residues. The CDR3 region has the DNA TGTGCCAGCAGTTACGGCACAGCTTACTATGGCTACACCTTC. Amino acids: CASSYGTAYYGYTF.

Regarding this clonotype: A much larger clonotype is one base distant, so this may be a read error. CDR3 DNA sequence: TGTGCCAGCCGCTTAGAGTGGGCCCAAGAGACCCAGTACTTC. Protein: CASRLEWAQETQYF. The chain has TRBV7-6 and TRBJ2-5; D gene ambiguous. From germline, CDR1 is SGHVS and CDR2 FNYEAQ. The CDR3 is 14 residues long.

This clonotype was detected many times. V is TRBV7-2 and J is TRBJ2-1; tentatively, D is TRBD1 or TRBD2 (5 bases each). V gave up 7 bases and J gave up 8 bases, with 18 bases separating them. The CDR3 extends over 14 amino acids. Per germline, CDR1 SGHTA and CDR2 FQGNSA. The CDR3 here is CASNPRGYFDEQFF. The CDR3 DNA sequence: TGTGCCAGCAACCCTCGGGGCTACTTCGATGAGCAGTTCTTC.

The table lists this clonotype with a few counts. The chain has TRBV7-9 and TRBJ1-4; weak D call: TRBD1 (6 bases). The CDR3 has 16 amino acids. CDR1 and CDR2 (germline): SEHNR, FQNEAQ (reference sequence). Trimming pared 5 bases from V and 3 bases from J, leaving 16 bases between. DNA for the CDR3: TGTGCCAGCAGCCAAACGCCGGGACACCCTAATGAAAAACTGTTTTTT. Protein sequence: CASSQTPGHPNEKLFF.

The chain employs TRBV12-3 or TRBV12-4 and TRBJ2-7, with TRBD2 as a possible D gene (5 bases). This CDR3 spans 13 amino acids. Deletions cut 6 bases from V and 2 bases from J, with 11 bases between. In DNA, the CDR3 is TGTGCCAGCAGCCCGGGATCGGCCTACGAGCAGTACGTC. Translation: CASSPGSAYEQYV.

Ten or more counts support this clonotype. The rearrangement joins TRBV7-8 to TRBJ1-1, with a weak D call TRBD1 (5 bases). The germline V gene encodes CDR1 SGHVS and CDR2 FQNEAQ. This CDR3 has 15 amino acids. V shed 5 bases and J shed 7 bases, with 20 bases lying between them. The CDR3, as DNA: TGTGCCAGCAGCATGTCTGGGACGGGGCTTTTTGAAGCTTTCTTT. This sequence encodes CASSMSGTGLFEAFF.